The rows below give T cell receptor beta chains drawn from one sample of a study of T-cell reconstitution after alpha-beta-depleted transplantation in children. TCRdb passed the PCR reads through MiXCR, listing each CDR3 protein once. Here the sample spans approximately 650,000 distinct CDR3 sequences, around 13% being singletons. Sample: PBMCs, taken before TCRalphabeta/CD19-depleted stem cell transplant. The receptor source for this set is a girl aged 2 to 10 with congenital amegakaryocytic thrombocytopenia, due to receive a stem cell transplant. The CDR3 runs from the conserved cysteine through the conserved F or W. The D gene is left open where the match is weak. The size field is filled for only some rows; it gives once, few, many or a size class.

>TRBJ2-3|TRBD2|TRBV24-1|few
CATAGSLAANTDTQYF
TGTGCCACCGCCGGGTCACTAGCGGCAAACACAGATACGCAGTATTTT
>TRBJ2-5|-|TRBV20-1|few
CSARDSGDGVSLGQYF
TGCAGTGCTAGAGACTCGGGGGACGGAGTCTCTTTGGGACAGTACTTC
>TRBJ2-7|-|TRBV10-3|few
CAISEGAASYEQYF
TGTGCCATCAGTGAGGGAGCGGCCTCCTACGAGCAGTACTTC
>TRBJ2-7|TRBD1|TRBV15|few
CATSGPGQGNEQYF
TGTGCCACCAGCGGCCCGGGACAGGGGAACGAGCAGTACTTC
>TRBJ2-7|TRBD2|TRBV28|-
CASSGPSTGTSAKPQAF
TGTGCCAGCAGTGGACCATCCACCGGGACTAGCGCCAAACCCCAGGCCTTC
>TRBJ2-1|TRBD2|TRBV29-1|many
CSVQLAGQEQFF
TGCAGCGTTCAACTAGCGGGACAAGAGCAGTTCTTC
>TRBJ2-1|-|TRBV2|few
CASISGSTYNEQFF
TGTGCCAGCATTTCCGGGTCGACCTACAATGAGCAGTTCTTC
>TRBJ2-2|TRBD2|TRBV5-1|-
CASTNRLAGGPADTGELFF
TGCGCCAGCACCAACAGACTAGCGGGAGGGCCCGCGGACACCGGGGAGCTGTTTTTT
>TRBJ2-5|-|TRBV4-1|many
CASSQGGTRGETQYF
TGCGCCAGCAGCCAAGGCGGGACAAGGGGAGAGACCCAGTACTTC
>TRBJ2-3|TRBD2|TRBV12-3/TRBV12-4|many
CASSLGAGDTDTQYF
TGTGCCAGCAGTTTAGGCGCGGGGGACACAGATACGCAGTATTTT
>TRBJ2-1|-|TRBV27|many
CASSFFVPSQAGEQFF
TGTGCCAGCAGTTTCTTTGTCCCTAGTCAAGCGGGCGAGCAGTTCTTC
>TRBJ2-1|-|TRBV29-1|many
CSVEGGIDEQFF
TGCAGCGTTGAAGGTGGTATCGATGAGCAGTTCTTC
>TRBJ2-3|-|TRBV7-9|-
CASSLAIDDTDTQYF
TGTGCCAGCAGCTTAGCGATAGACGACACAGATACGCAGTATTTT
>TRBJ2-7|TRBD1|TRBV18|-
CASSPEGAGHSYEQYF
TGTGCCAGCTCACCAGAGGGGGCGGGCCACTCCTACGAGCAGTACTTC
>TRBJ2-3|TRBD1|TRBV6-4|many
CASSDGQGATDTQYF
TGTGCCAGCAGTGACGGACAGGGGGCCACAGATACGCAGTATTTT
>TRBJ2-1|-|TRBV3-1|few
CASSHRLVLNEQFF
TGTGCCAGCAGCCACCGCTTAGTCTTAAATGAGCAGTTCTTC
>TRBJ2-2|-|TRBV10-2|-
CATSFLGFPGELFF
TGCGCCACCTCCTTCCTAGGGTTTCCCGGGGAGCTGTTTTTT
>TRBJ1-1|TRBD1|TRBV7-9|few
CASSSGPDRAHTEAFF
TGTGCCAGCAGCTCTGGACCGGACAGGGCGCACACTGAAGCTTTCTTT
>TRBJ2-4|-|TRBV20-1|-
CSAREKTPLGGIQYF
TGCAGTGCTAGAGAAAAGACACCTTTGGGGGGCATTCAGTACTTC
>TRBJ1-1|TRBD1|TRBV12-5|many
CASGLTGGTGRAFF
TGTGCTAGTGGTTTGACCGGAGGGACAGGAAGAGCTTTCTTT
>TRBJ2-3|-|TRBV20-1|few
CSARDLSRVRARDTQYF
TGCAGTGCTAGAGATTTGTCAAGAGTCAGGGCTAGAGATACGCAGTATTTT
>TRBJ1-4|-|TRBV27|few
CASSCMFF
TGTGCCAGCAGTTGCATGTTTTTT
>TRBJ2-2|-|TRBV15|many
CATSRLGPGELFF
TGTGCCACCAGCCGACTAGGTCCCGGGGAGCTGTTTTTT
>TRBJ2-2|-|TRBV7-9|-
CASSLGGLATGELFF
TGTGCCAGCAGCTTAGGTGGGCTCGCCACCGGGGAGCTGTTTTTT
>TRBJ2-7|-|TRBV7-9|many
CASSPVLTYEQYF
TGTGCCAGCAGCCCCGTCTTGACCTACGAGCAGTACTTC
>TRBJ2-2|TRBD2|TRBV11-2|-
CASSLEGWTSGSKGELFF
TGTGCCAGCAGCTTAGAGGGGTGGACTAGCGGCTCGAAGGGGGAGCTGTTTTTT
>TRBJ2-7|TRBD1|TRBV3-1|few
CASSRPGQGGLEQYF
TGTGCCAGCAGCCGTCCGGGACAGGGGGGCCTTGAGCAGTACTTC
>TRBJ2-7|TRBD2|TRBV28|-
CASSFQLAGGPWDEQYF
TGTGCCAGCAGTTTCCAACTAGCGGGAGGGCCCTGGGACGAGCAGTACTTC
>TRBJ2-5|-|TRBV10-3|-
CAISESFSGQETQYF
TGTGCCATCAGTGAGTCTTTTTCCGGCCAAGAGACCCAGTACTTC
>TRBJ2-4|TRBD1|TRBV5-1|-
CASSLGDSIAKNIQYF
TGCGCCAGCAGTTTAGGGGACAGTATAGCCAAAAACATTCAGTACTTC
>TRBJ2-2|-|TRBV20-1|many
CSAREPEVGELFF
TGCAGTGCTAGAGAACCCGAAGTCGGGGAGCTGTTTTTT
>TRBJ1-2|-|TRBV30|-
CAWTTGTLGNGYTF
TGTGCCTGGACCACTGGCACACTTGGGAATGGCTACACCTTC
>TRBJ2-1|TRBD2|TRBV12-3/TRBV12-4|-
CASSLTSATNEQFF
TGTGCCAGCAGTTTAACTAGCGCCACCAATGAGCAGTTCTTC
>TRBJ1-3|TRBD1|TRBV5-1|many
CASSVGQISGNTIYF
TGCGCCAGCAGCGTGGGACAGATCTCTGGAAACACCATATATTTT
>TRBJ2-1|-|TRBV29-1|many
CSVSDRSPQPEQFF
TGCAGCGTCTCAGACAGATCACCTCAACCGGAGCAGTTCTTC
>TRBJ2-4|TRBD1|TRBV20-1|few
CSAGLRQGEVKNIQYF
TGCAGTGCGGGGCTAAGACAGGGAGAGGTCAAAAACATTCAGTACTTC
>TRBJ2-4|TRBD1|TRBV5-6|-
CASSFGTGGNIQYF
TGTGCCAGCAGCTTCGGGACAGGGGGAAACATTCAGTACTTC
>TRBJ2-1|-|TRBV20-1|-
CSALEDNEQFF
TGCAGTGCTCTCGAGGATAATGAGCAGTTCTTC
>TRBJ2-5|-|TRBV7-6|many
CASSLAVGQETQYF
TGTGCCAGCAGCTTAGCTGTCGGTCAAGAGACCCAGTACTTC
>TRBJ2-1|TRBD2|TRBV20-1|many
CSAVSGRASNEQFF
TGCAGTGCGGTTAGCGGGAGGGCCTCCAATGAGCAGTTCTTC
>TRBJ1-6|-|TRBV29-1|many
CSVITGPLPTNSPLHF
TGCAGCGTAATAACGGGGCCGCTCCCCACTAATTCACCCCTCCACTTT
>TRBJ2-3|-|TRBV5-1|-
CASSPGPGVADTQYF
TGCGCCAGCAGCCCCGGTCCCGGGGTGGCAGATACGCAGTATTTT
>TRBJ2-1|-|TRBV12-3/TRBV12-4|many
CASSFQLNNEQFF
TGTGCCAGCAGTTTTCAGCTGAACAATGAGCAGTTCTTC
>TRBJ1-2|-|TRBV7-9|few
CASSFLRGGYGYTF
TGTGCCAGCAGCTTCCTCCGGGGTGGCTATGGCTACACCTTC
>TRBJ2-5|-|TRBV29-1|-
CSVEDRAKQETQYF
TGCAGCGTTGAAGATCGGGCAAAACAAGAGACCCAGTACTTC
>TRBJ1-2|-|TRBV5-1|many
CASSLAHSSEGYGYTF
TGCGCCAGCAGCTTGGCCCACAGCTCAGAAGGCTATGGCTACACCTTC
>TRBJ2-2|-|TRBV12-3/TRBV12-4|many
CASSSIAGELFF
TGTGCCAGCAGTTCTATTGCCGGGGAGCTGTTTTTT
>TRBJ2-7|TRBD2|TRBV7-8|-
CASSFTSGRGVSYEQYF
TGTGCCAGCAGCTTTACTAGCGGGAGGGGTGTTTCCTACGAGCAGTACTTC
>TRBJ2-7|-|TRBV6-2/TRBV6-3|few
CASSYGQLLSYEQYF
TGTGCCAGCAGTTATGGGCAGCTACTTTCCTACGAGCAGTACTTC
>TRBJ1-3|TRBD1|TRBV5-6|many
CASSLQSDRQLSGNTIYF
TGTGCCAGCAGCCTACAATCGGACAGGCAACTCTCTGGAAACACCATATATTTT
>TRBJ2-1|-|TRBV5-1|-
CARSLDRNNEQFF
TGCGCCCGCAGCTTGGACCGGAACAATGAGCAGTTCTTC
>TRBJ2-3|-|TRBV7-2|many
CASSPKIRDSQYF
TGTGCCAGCAGCCCCAAAATCCGGGATTCGCAGTATTTT
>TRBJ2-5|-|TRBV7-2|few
CASSLGILETQYF
TGTGCCAGCAGCCTGGGGATTTTGGAGACCCAGTACTTC
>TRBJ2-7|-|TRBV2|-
CASSDNRIEQYF
TGTGCCAGCAGTGATAACCGTATCGAGCAGTACTTC
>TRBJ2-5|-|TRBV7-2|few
CASSLGLSGQETQYF
TGTGCCAGCAGCTTAGGACTCAGCGGACAAGAGACCCAGTACTTC
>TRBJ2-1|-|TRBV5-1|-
CASRDIRDNEQFF
TGCGCCAGCAGAGATATCCGAGACAATGAGCAGTTCTTC
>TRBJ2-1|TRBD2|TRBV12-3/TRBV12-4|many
CASRRTSGGNNEQFF
TGTGCCAGCAGGAGAACTAGCGGGGGCAACAATGAGCAGTTCTTC
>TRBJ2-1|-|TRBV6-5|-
CASSYLKDYNEQFF
TGTGCCAGCAGTTACTTAAAGGACTACAATGAGCAGTTCTTC
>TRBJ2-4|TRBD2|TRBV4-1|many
CASSQGVRTSGRLRNIQYF
TGCGCCAGCAGCCAAGGAGTTAGGACTAGCGGGAGATTGAGAAACATTCAGTACTTC
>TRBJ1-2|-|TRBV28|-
CASSLIWTDHGYTF
TGTGCCAGCAGTTTAATATGGACAGATCATGGCTACACCTTC